Presented here are 29 T cell receptor beta chains from one specimen sequenced in a study of blood T cell repertoires in COVID-19. The protocol was immunoSEQ multiplex PCR, while the TCRdb copy is restricted to in-frame clones and leaves out a portion. In the table there are approximately 270,000 clones, around 89% of which are singletons. Sample: peripheral blood. The receptors stem from a man younger than 40 with acute or convalescent COVID-19.

The V and J genes are TRBV6-1 and TRBJ1-6; the D gene is possibly TRBD1 (5 bases). V lost 2 bases and J 6 bases, leaving 17 bases between the germline ends. CDR3 length: 17 residues. Per germline, CDR1 MNHNS and CDR2 SASEGT. The DNA of the CDR3 is TGTGCCAGCAGTGAAAGGGCGGGGCCGATCCTTAATTCACCCCTCCACTTT. This codes for CASSERAGPILNSPLHF.

This clone has a single count. V is TRBV6-1 and J is TRBJ1-2; 7 bases agree with TRBD1. Germline CDR1 reads MNHNS; CDR2 reads SASEGT. There are 14 residues in the CDR3. The V segment lost 3 bases and the J segment 5 bases; nucleotides outside the gene matches: 6. The CDR3, as DNA: TGTGCCAGCAGTGATCCCGGGACAGATTATGGCTACACCTTC. Its translation is CASSDPGTDYGYTF.

V gene TRBV13 combines with J gene TRBJ2-7; 9 nucleotides agree with TRBD2. The germline CDR1 and CDR2 sequences are PRHDT and FYEKMQ (reference sequence). The V gene end was trimmed by 5 bases and the J gene end by 2 bases; junction bases not matched to a gene: 10. This CDR3 spans 16 amino acids. The CDR3 sequence is CASSQEGIAGAYEQYF. CDR3 DNA: TGTGCCAGCAGCCAAGAGGGAATAGCGGGAGCCTACGAGCAGTACTTC.

This clone was seen once. The genes are TRBV9 and TRBJ1-2; D gene uncertain. Germline V CDR1 and CDR2: SGDLS, YYNGEE. V lost 3 bases and J lost 6, with 15 bases in between. This CDR3 contains 14 residues. The CDR3 DNA sequence: TGTGCCAGCAGCGCCTCGGGCCTCGGGGATGGCTACACCTTC. Residues: CASSASGLGDGYTF.

CDR3 nucleotide sequence: TGTGCCAGCAGTGGCCTCCCCGGGGGTTACACCGGGGAGCTGTTTTTT. This codes for CASSGLPGGYTGELFF. This chain joins TRBV6-1 and TRBJ2-2, with D tentatively TRBD2 (6 bases). The germline CDR1 and CDR2 sequences are MNHNS and SASEGT. The CDR3 is 16 residues long. V shed 4 bases and J shed 3 bases, with 15 bases lying between them.

V is TRBV9 and J is TRBJ1-1, with D perhaps matching TRBD1 (5 bases). Trimming pared 4 bases from V and 1 base from J, leaving 14 bases between. The CDR3 loop spans 15 amino acids. Per germline, CDR1 SGDLS and CDR2 YYNGEE. The DNA for the CDR3 is TGTGCCAGCAGCCCTACAGGTTCGAAGAACACTGAAGCTTTCTTT. Translating it yields CASSPTGSKNTEAFF.

This rearrangement joins TRBV6-5 to TRBJ2-1, with D uncertain. The CDR3 is made up of 15 amino acids. The germline gives CDR1 MNHEY, CDR2 SVGAGI. V lost 5 bases and J 0 bases, leaving 11 bases between the germline ends. CDR3 bases: TGTGCCAGCAGTAAGACAAGACCCTCCTACAATGAGCAGTTCTTC. Translating gives CASSKTRPSYNEQFF.

The chain is built from TRBV3-1 (or the pseudogene TRBV3-2) and TRBJ2-3; D call uncertain. The germline V gene has CDR1 LGHDT and CDR2 YNNKEL (reference sequence). This CDR3 has 15 amino acids. Trimming took 4 bases from V and 6 from J, leaving 17 bases between them. This chain's CDR3 is CASSPVHRSMDTQYF. The CDR3 DNA follows: TGTGCCAGCAGCCCAGTTCATAGGAGCATGGATACGCAGTATTTT.

The chain uses TRBV11-2 and TRBJ1-1; no clear D gene. In germline, CDR1 is SGHAT, CDR2 FQNNGV. V dropped 1 base and J dropped 4 bases, with 10 bases sitting between them. This CDR3 has 14 amino acids. The CDR3, as DNA: TGTGCCAGCAGCTTAGGACCTAGCCCCACTGAAGCTTTCTTT. Encoded protein: CASSLGPSPTEAFF.

V is TRBV5-4 and J is TRBJ1-3; D ambiguous. Germline values: CDR1 SGHNT, CDR2 YYREEE (reference sequence). The CDR3 length is 14 residues. Trimming cost V 1 base and J 3 bases, with 8 bases left between them. In DNA form, the CDR3 reads TGTGCCAGCAGCTTGAAGGAGAGTGGAAACACCATATATTTT. Translation gives CASSLKESGNTIYF.

The J gene is TRBJ1-2, the V gene TRBV7-9; 11 positions agree with TRBD1. This CDR3 has 15 residues. CDR1 is SEHNR and CDR2 is FQNEAQ in the germline V gene (reference sequence). Trimming at V came to 5 bases and at J to 3 bases, leaving 5 bases not matched to a gene. The CDR3 reads CASSPRGQGDYGYTF. The CDR3, as DNA: TGTGCCAGCAGCCCCCGGGGACAGGGGGACTATGGCTACACCTTC.

On this clone: One end of the junction does not line up with germline, which may come from a read error. The V call is TRBV3-1 (or the pseudogene TRBV3-2), the J call TRBJ1-2; TRBD1 might be the D (6 bases). The CDR3 loop spans 13 amino acids. Germline V gives CDR1 LGHDT, CDR2 YNNKEL (reference sequence). In nucleotides, the CDR3 is TGTGCCAGCAGCCAGAAGGGGGGGCGTTTTTCTTCCTTC. Translated: CASSQKGGRFSSF.

This clone was found a few times. The rearrangement joins TRBV4-1 to TRBJ1-5, with D possibly being TRBD1 (6 bases). There are 15 residues in the CDR3. Germline V CDR1 and CDR2: MGHRA, YSYEKL. The germline V and J ends were trimmed by 4 bases and 1 base, with 11 bases remaining between them. Here the CDR3 reads CASSRGGQSNQPQHF. CDR3 nucleotide sequence: TGCGCCAGCAGCCGAGGAGGACAGAGCAATCAGCCCCAGCATTTT.

This CDR3 reads CASSRRGLSTDTQYF. The CDR3 nucleotides are TGTGCCAGCAGTAGGCGGGGACTTAGCACAGATACGCAGTATTTT. J is TRBJ2-3 and V is TRBV27; the D gene is possibly TRBD2 (6 bases). This CDR3 region has 15 residues. CDR1 and CDR2 from the germline V gene are MNHEY and SMNVEV (reference sequence). Deletions cut 5 bases from V and 0 bases from J, with 12 bases between.

V usage is TRBV18 and J usage is TRBJ1-1; D not certain. Per the germline V gene, CDR1 is KGHSH and CDR2 is LQKENI. The CDR3 sequence is 15 residues long. Trimming shortened V by 6 bases and J by 3 bases, and 17 bases separated the two germline ends. DNA of the CDR3: TGTGCCAGCTCGCCTGGGAGCGGGCAGGACACTGAAGCTTTCTTT. This gives the protein CASSPGSGQDTEAFF.

The V and J genes are TRBV6-5 and TRBJ1-4, with TRBD1 as a possible D gene (5 bases). This CDR3 contains 15 residues. Germline CDR1 reads MNHEY; CDR2 reads SVGAGI. Trimming pared 7 bases from V and 2 bases from J, leaving 14 bases between. CDR3: CASMKSRATNEKLFF. The CDR3, as DNA: TGTGCCAGCATGAAGAGCAGGGCGACTAATGAAAAACTGTTTTTT.

This clone was recorded once. V and J are TRBV18 and TRBJ1-5, with 10 bases lining up with TRBD1. Germline V CDR1 and CDR2: KGHSH, LQKENI. The CDR3 extends over 17 amino acids. With 3 bases clipped from V and 2 bases from J, the junction kept 7 bases outside the gene matches. CDR3 protein: CASSPWTGGEGNQPQHF. The CDR3 DNA follows: TGTGCCAGCTCACCGTGGACAGGGGGGGAAGGCAATCAGCCCCAGCATTTT.

In this sample, this clone turned up once. The chain is built from TRBV9 and TRBJ2-1; 10 bases fit TRBD2. J lost 12 bases, V lost 3 bases, and 9 bases had no gene match. CDR1 and CDR2 (germline): SGDLS, YYNGEE. This CDR3 is built from 14 residues. CDR3 sequence: CASSGTSGSALQFF. In nucleotides, the CDR3 is TGTGCCAGCAGCGGGACTAGCGGTTCGGCTTTGCAGTTCTTC.

This sequence joins TRBV15 and TRBJ2-7; maybe TRBD1 (5 bases). Looked up from germline, CDR1 is LNHNV and CDR2 is YYDKDF (reference sequence). Trimming stripped 0 bases from V and 6 bases from J, with 15 bases between. The length of the CDR3 is 15 residues. The CDR3 loop reads CATSRERPGISEQYF. DNA for the CDR3: TGTGCCACCAGCAGAGAGCGGCCAGGGATCAGCGAGCAGTACTTC.

This chain connects TRBV23-1 to TRBJ2-7; D may be TRBD1 (6 bases). TRBV23-1 is an ORF, and what it does is uncertain. The V and J ends lost 6 bases and 4 bases respectively, with 13 bases between them. The CDR3 is 13 residues long. The CDR3 DNA sequence: TGCGCCAGCAGCCGTGACAGGAAATACGAGCAGTACTTC. Residues: CASSRDRKYEQYF.

The gene calls are TRBV18 and TRBJ1-4, with D possibly being TRBD1 (6 bases). Germline loops: CDR1 KGHSH, CDR2 LQKENI. The CDR3 is made up of 16 amino acids. With 3 bases removed from V and 8 bases from J, the gap between germline ends came to 19 bases. Here the CDR3 reads CASSPYTNRVREKLFF. The CDR3 DNA reads TGTGCCAGCTCACCGTACACAAACAGGGTGCGAGAAAAACTGTTTTTT.

The rearrangement joins TRBV5-4 to TRBJ2-7, with D unclear. The CDR3 extends over 11 amino acids. Trimming removed 4 bases from V and 3 bases from J, with 5 bases in between. Germline-derived CDR1 and CDR2 are SGHNT and YYREEE (reference sequence). The CDR3 sequence: CASSAGYEQYF. Here the CDR3 DNA reads TGTGCCAGCAGCGCCGGCTACGAGCAGTACTTC.

The chain links TRBV5-1 to TRBJ2-1, with 15 bases aligning to TRBD2. V was clipped by 4 bases and J by 7 bases; unmatched bases: 9. Germline V gene data show CDR1 as SGHRS and CDR2 as YFSETQ. The CDR3 loop spans 17 amino acids. For the CDR3, the DNA is TGCGCCAGCAGCCACCGGACTAGCGGGGGGGGAGGAAATGAGCAGTTCTTC. This encodes CASSHRTSGGGGNEQFF.

This chain links TRBV29-1 with TRBJ2-7; the D gene is possibly TRBD1 (6 bases). This CDR3 is built from 12 residues. The V gene's germline CDR1 is SQVTM and CDR2 ANQGSEA. Trimming left V 4 bases short and J 2 bases short, with 9 bases between. CDR3 DNA: TGCAGCGTTGGCAGGGGCCCCTACGAGCAGTACTTC. Its protein product is CSVGRGPYEQYF.

The chain employs TRBV9 and TRBJ2-1; TRBD2 matches 7 bases. CDR3 size: 14 residues. V was pared by 0 bases and J by 9 bases, with 6 bases of the junction left unmatched. The germline CDR1 and CDR2 sequences are SGDLS and YYNGEE. Here the CDR3 DNA reads TGTGCCAGCAGCGTAGGGGGAGGGGATCGTGAGCAGTTCTTC. Its protein is CASSVGGGDREQFF.

A remark on this clone: Other DNA sequences of this sample code for an identical CDR3. The chain couples TRBV19 to TRBJ1-4; no firm D call. Germline V gives CDR1 LNHDA, CDR2 SQIVND (reference sequence). The CDR3 is made up of 14 amino acids. The ends were cut back, 4 bases at V and 0 bases at J, with 6 bases in the middle. The CDR3 region is CASSRVATNEKLFF. CDR3 DNA: TGTGCCAGTAGTAGAGTAGCAACTAATGAAAAACTGTTTTTT.

The V gene is TRBV28, the J gene TRBJ1-4, with TRBD1 matching 7 bases. J gave up 4 bases and V 7 bases, and 12 bases lay outside the gene matches. The germline V gene has CDR1 MDHEN and CDR2 SYDVKM. The CDR3 spans 16 residues. The CDR3 protein is CASTDTLGQLNEKLFF. The CDR3 DNA reads as TGTGCCAGCACAGATACTTTGGGACAGCTTAATGAAAAACTGTTTTTT. The complete variable domain, with remaining parts taken from reference TRBV28 and TRBJ1-4, reads DVKVTQSSRYLVKRTGEKVFLECVQDMDHENMFWYRQDPGLGLRLIYFSYDVKMKEKGDIPEGYSVSREKKERFSLILESASTNQTSMYLCASTDTLGQLNEKLFFGSGTQLSVL.

This sequence joins TRBV7-8 and TRBJ2-2, with D unclear. Germline V gene lookup returns CDR1 SGHVS and CDR2 FQNEAQ. This CDR3 has 16 amino acids. The germline V and J ends were trimmed by 2 bases and 2 bases, with 12 bases remaining between them. This CDR3 reads CASSLTAPLNTGELFF. The CDR3, as DNA: TGTGCCAGCAGCTTAACCGCGCCTCTTAACACCGGGGAGCTGTTTTTT.

The rearrangement joins TRBV2 to TRBJ1-2; D perhaps matches TRBD1 (5 bases). Germline assignment: CDR1 SNHLY and CDR2 FYNNEI. Trimming cost V 4 bases and J 5 bases, with 11 bases left between them. The CDR3 loop spans 13 amino acids. The CDR3 is CASSAGYGYGYTF. DNA of the CDR3: TGTGCCAGCAGTGCAGGGTATGGTTATGGCTACACCTTC.